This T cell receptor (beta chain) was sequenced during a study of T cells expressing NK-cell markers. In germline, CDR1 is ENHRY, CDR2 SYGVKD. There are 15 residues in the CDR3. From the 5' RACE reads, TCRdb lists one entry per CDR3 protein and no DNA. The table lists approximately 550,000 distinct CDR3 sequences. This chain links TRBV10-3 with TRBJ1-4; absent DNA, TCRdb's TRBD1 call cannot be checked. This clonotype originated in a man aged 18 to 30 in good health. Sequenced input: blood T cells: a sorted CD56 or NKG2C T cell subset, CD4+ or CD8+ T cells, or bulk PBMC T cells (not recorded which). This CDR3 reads CAIRSKDSSNEKLFF.